Following are 30 T cell receptor beta chains from one sample sequenced in a study of blood T cell repertoires in COVID-19 (dated by TCRdb to between 2020 and 2021). The library was generated by the immunoSEQ multiplex PCR assay. The clones in this table, taken by TCRdb from immuneACCESS, are in-frame only. Not every clone is retained; where verified, under half of the shortfall comes from an unresolved V gene, and the cause of the rest is unknown. The sample data list 110,000 or so clones, and more than 70% of these were observed just once. The top ten clonotypes cover over 6.5% of the sample. Sequenced input: peripheral blood. These TCRs come from a human donor in a cohort sampled during active COVID-19.

This chain connects TRBV19 to TRBJ2-7; TRBD1 is a possible D gene (5 bases). The CDR3 has 14 residues. Germline-derived CDR1 and CDR2 are LNHDA and SQIVND (reference sequence). Between the trimmed V and J ends, which lost 1 base and 1 base, there was a span of 8 bases. CDR3 coding DNA: TGTGCCAGTAGTATAGTCGGACATTCCTACGAGCAGTACTTC. Protein product: CASSIVGHSYEQYF.

In its sample, this clone was seen once. The V call is TRBV10-2, the J call TRBJ1-1; 8 bases align to TRBD1. This CDR3 contains 14 residues. The V segment lost 6 bases and the J segment 1 base; nucleotides outside the gene matches: 4. Per germline, CDR1 WSHSY and CDR2 SAAADI. CDR3 DNA: TGCGCCAGCAGACTCGGACAGGGGAACACTGAAGCTTTCTTT. Translating gives CASRLGQGNTEAFF.

V gene TRBV30 combines with J gene TRBJ1-2; D remains unclear. This CDR3 comprises 12 residues. V lost 3 bases and J 3 bases, leaving 8 bases between the germline ends. The germline gives CDR1 GTSNPN, CDR2 SVGIG (reference sequence). Written as DNA, the CDR3 is TGTGCCTGGAGGAACAGCTACTATGGCTACACCTTC. It translates to CAWRNSYYGYTF.

Here the CDR3 reads CASSLGSGAPNEKLFF. DNA for the CDR3: TGTGCCAGCAGCTTAGGGTCAGGGGCGCCGAATGAAAAACTGTTTTTT. The gene calls are TRBV7-9 and TRBJ1-4; possibly TRBD1 for D (6 bases). The germline V gene has CDR1 SEHNR and CDR2 FQNEAQ (reference sequence). The germline V and J ends were trimmed by 1 base and 5 bases, with 14 bases remaining between them. There are 16 residues in the CDR3.

This clone was observed many times. The chain employs TRBV7-9 and TRBJ2-7; tentative D call: TRBD2 (6 bases). There are 17 residues in the CDR3. In germline, CDR1 is SEHNR, CDR2 FQNEAQ (reference sequence). V was pared by 5 bases and J by 1 base, with 21 bases between. In nucleotides, the CDR3 is TGTGCCAGCAGCCCACCTAAGGGGCGGGGCAAGTCCTACGAGCAGTACTTC. Translation: CASSPPKGRGKSYEQYF.

The chain links TRBV3-1 (or the pseudogene TRBV3-2) to TRBJ1-5; 7 nucleotides line up with TRBD1. CDR3 length: 15 residues. CDR1 is LGHDT and CDR2 is YNNKEL in the germline V gene (reference sequence). J was trimmed by 0 bases and V by 2 bases; bases with no gene match: 1. CDR3 bases: TGTGCCAGCAGCCAATCAGGGGGTAGCAATCAGCCCCAGCATTTT. Its translation is CASSQSGGSNQPQHF.

The chain uses TRBV11-3 and TRBJ2-7, with 8 bases that match TRBD1. Germline CDR1 SGHNT, CDR2 YENEEA. There are 13 residues in the CDR3. V lost 3 bases to trimming and J lost 3 bases; unmatched junction nucleotides: 1. DNA of the CDR3: TGTGCCAGCAGCTTGGACAGGGACTACGAGCAGTACTTC. The encoded protein is CASSLDRDYEQYF.

This chain uses TRBV6-6 with TRBJ1-1; D is unresolved. The CDR3 runs to 14 residues. CDR1 MNHNY and CDR2 SVGAGI come from the germline V gene (reference sequence). Trimming stripped 5 bases from V and 0 bases from J, with 10 bases between. This CDR3 is CASSPANMNTEAFF. The CDR3 bases are TGTGCCAGCAGTCCCGCAAACATGAACACTGAAGCTTTCTTT.

The chain combines TRBV9 with TRBJ1-2; TRBD1 might be the D (6 bases). The CDR3 consists of 15 residues. From germline, CDR1 is SGDLS and CDR2 YYNGEE. V was trimmed by 2 bases and J by 4 bases, leaving 15 bases between them. CDR3 protein: CASSVDRTSRYGYTF. The CDR3 DNA reads TGTGCCAGCAGCGTTGACAGGACCTCTCGCTATGGCTACACCTTC.

This rearrangement joins TRBV11-2 to TRBJ1-2; D may be TRBD1 (5 bases). The V gene lost 3 bases and the J gene lost 0 bases, with 11 bases spanning the gap. Germline V gives CDR1 SGHAT, CDR2 FQNNGV. This CDR3 has 15 amino acids. The CDR3 protein is CASSFTGNSNYGYTF. The CDR3 DNA is TGTGCCAGCAGCTTTACAGGAAACTCTAACTATGGCTACACCTTC.

The chain carries TRBV29-1 and TRBJ2-7, with TRBD1 identical over 8 bases. This CDR3 comprises 15 residues. Germline V gives CDR1 SQVTM, CDR2 ANQGSEA. Trimming at V came to 2 bases and at J to 5 bases, leaving 11 bases not matched to a gene. The DNA of the CDR3 is TGCAGCGTTGAAAATGGGCGACAGGGGAGGAACGAGCAGTACTTC. This encodes CSVENGRQGRNEQYF.

This rearrangement joins TRBV11-2 to TRBJ2-7; D gene ambiguous. The CDR3 has 12 residues. Germline assignment: CDR1 SGHAT and CDR2 FQNNGV. Trimming shortened V by 5 bases and J by 2 bases, and 7 bases separated the two germline ends. CDR3 in amino acids: CASSQLPYEQYF. The CDR3 coding sequence is TGTGCCAGCAGCCAACTACCCTACGAGCAGTACTTC.

This clone has just a few counts. The V and J genes are TRBV7-6 and TRBJ2-1; TRBD2 matches at 15 bases. The CDR3 covers 14 residues. J gave up 10 bases and V 3 bases, and 1 base lay outside the gene matches. Germline loops: CDR1 SGHVS, CDR2 FNYEAQ. This CDR3 reads CASSLGLAGGEQFF. The CDR3 nucleotides are TGTGCCAGCAGCTTGGGACTAGCGGGAGGCGAGCAGTTCTTC. Together with reference TRBV7-6 and TRBJ2-1, the CDR3 gives the full variable domain: GAGVSQSPRYKVTKRGQDVALRCDPISGHVSLYWYRQALGQGPEFLTYFNYEAQQDKSGLPNDRFSAERPEGSISTLTIQRTEQRDSAMYRCASSLGLAGGEQFFGPGTRLTVL.

This clone was recorded once. The chain uses TRBV7-9 and TRBJ1-1, with D tentatively TRBD1 (6 bases). V was pared by 5 bases and J by 1 base, with 14 bases between. Germline values: CDR1 SEHNR, CDR2 FQNEAQ (reference sequence). The CDR3 runs 15 residues. CDR3 region: CASSPKPGQNTEAFF. DNA for the CDR3: TGTGCCAGCAGCCCAAAACCGGGACAGAACACTGAAGCTTTCTTT.

The chain carries TRBV6-5 and TRBJ2-7; 8 nucleotides match TRBD2. The CDR3 is 13 residues long. CDR1 MNHEY and CDR2 SVGAGI come from the germline V gene. V lost 10 bases to trimming and J lost 5 bases; unmatched junction nucleotides: 10. The CDR3 DNA reads as TGTGCCACCCGCCGGGAGGGTAGCCACGAGCAGTACTTC. It specifies CATRREGSHEQYF.

This clone was seen a single time. The rearrangement joins TRBV30 to TRBJ2-7; tentatively, D is TRBD1 (6 bases). Trimming shortened V by 4 bases and J by 5 bases, and 12 bases separated the two germline ends. CDR3 length equals 12 residues. Germline CDR1 is GTSNPN and CDR2 is SVGIG (reference sequence). The CDR3 here is CAWTSGVHEQYF. CDR3 nucleotides: TGTGCCTGGACGTCAGGGGTCCACGAGCAGTACTTC. The full variable domain, rest sourced from reference TRBV30 and TRBJ2-7, is SQTIHQWPATLVQPVGSPLSLECTVEGTSNPNLYWYRQAAGRGLQLLFYSVGIGQISSEVPQNLSASRPQDRQFILSSKKLLLSDSGFYLCAWTSGVHEQYFGPGTRLTVT.

This chain connects TRBV13 to TRBJ2-7, with 9 bases fitting TRBD1. The ends lost 4 bases at V and 5 bases at J; junction bases unmatched: 9. The CDR3 length is 15 residues. CDR1 is PRHDT and CDR2 is FYEKMQ in the germline V gene (reference sequence). In DNA, the CDR3 is TGTGCCAGCAGCTGGGGACAGGGTTCGGCGAACGAGCAGTACTTC. Protein: CASSWGQGSANEQYF.

The gene calls are TRBV5-4 and TRBJ2-5; 8 nucleotides agree with TRBD2. Trimming cost V 0 bases and J 3 bases; bases outside gene matches: 4. Germline-derived CDR1 and CDR2 are SGHNT and YYREEE (reference sequence). The length of the CDR3 is 15 residues. The CDR3 region has the DNA TGTGCCAGCAGCTTGGTCGGGAGGGCCAAAGAGACCCAGTACTTC. Encoded protein: CASSLVGRAKETQYF.

This chain links TRBV5-8 with TRBJ1-3, with 9 bases identical to TRBD1. With 1 base clipped from V and 0 bases from J, the junction kept 11 bases outside the gene matches. Germline CDR1 reads SGHTS; CDR2 reads YDEGEE. The CDR3 covers 19 residues. The CDR3 DNA follows: TGTGCCAGCAGCTTGAGGGGACAGGGAACCCCCCGCTCTGGAAACACCATATATTTT. Translated: CASSLRGQGTPRSGNTIYF.

This clone was picked up one time. The chain recombines TRBV4-2 with TRBJ2-7; 8 nucleotides line up with TRBD2. With 0 bases clipped from V and 0 bases from J, the junction kept 1 base outside the gene matches. Germline assignment: CDR1 LGHNA and CDR2 YNFKEQ. The CDR3 has 15 residues. For the CDR3, the DNA is TGTGCCAGCAGCCAAGAACGGGAGGGCTCCTACGAGCAGTACTTC. It specifies CASSQEREGSYEQYF.

The chain is built from TRBV9 and TRBJ1-6; perhaps TRBD1 as D (6 bases). The CDR3 runs to 15 residues. V was pared by 3 bases and J by 7 bases, with 14 bases between. CDR1 is SGDLS, CDR2 YYNGEE, per germline. CDR3 bases: TGTGCCAGCAGCGCCACAGGGATTGAAAATTCACCCCTCCACTTT. Its protein product is CASSATGIENSPLHF.

The chain links TRBV25-1 to TRBJ2-5; 10 bases match TRBD2. The CDR3 runs to 15 residues. The V and J ends lost 5 bases and 5 bases, in that order; junction bases with no gene match: 8. Germline V gene sequence: CDR1 MGHDK, CDR2 SYGVNS. This chain's CDR3 is CASSTPSGSGETQYF. The CDR3 DNA follows: TGTGCCAGCAGTACCCCTAGCGGGAGCGGGGAGACCCAGTACTTC.

This rearrangement joins TRBV6-4 to TRBJ1-6; D is unclear. This CDR3 has 14 amino acids. Germline V gives CDR1 MRHNA, CDR2 SNTAGT. Trimming shortened V by 5 bases and J by 8 bases, and 13 bases separated the two germline ends. The CDR3 sequence: CASSIRIRDSPLHF. The CDR3 coding sequence is TGTGCCAGCAGTATAAGGATCCGGGATTCACCCCTCCACTTT.

In this sample, this clone turned up once. This chain joins TRBV7-9 and TRBJ2-7, with D unclear. Looked up from germline, CDR1 is SEHNR and CDR2 is FQNEAQ (reference sequence). V lost 1 base and J 3 bases, leaving 7 bases between the germline ends. This CDR3 is built from 13 residues. CDR3 protein: CASSLGSVYEQYF. The CDR3 DNA reads as TGTGCCAGCAGCTTAGGCTCAGTCTACGAGCAGTACTTC. Looking up the rest from reference TRBV7-9 and TRBJ2-7 gives the full variable domain: DTGVSQNPRHKITKRGQNVTFRCDPISEHNRLYWYRQTLGQGPEFLTYFQNEAQLEKSRLLSDRFSAERPKGSFSTLEIQRTEQGDSAMYLCASSLGSVYEQYFGPGTRLTVT.

In this sample, this clone turned up a few times. The rearrangement links TRBV19 to TRBJ2-7, with D unclear. Germline-derived CDR1 and CDR2 are LNHDA and SQIVND (reference sequence). V was shortened by 3 bases and J by 3 bases, with 9 bases between the two germline ends. The CDR3 is 13 residues long. The CDR3 loop is CASSIGVYYEQYF. CDR3 in DNA: TGTGCCAGTAGTATCGGTGTTTACTACGAGCAGTACTTC.

V is TRBV28 and J is TRBJ1-2, with D possibly being TRBD1 (6 bases). The CDR3 runs to 15 residues. The V gene lost 6 bases and the J gene lost 0 bases, with 14 bases spanning the gap. The germline gives CDR1 MDHEN, CDR2 SYDVKM. The CDR3 nucleotides read TGTGCCAGCAGGCCCGGGGGGCGAGCTAACTATGGCTACACCTTC. Translating gives CASRPGGRANYGYTF.

The genes are TRBV6-1 and TRBJ2-7; D gene unclear. Germline V gene data show CDR1 as MNHNS and CDR2 as SASEGT. Trimming cost V 3 bases and J 1 base, with 7 bases left between them. The CDR3 is 13 amino acids. CDR3 sequence: CASSESASYEQYF. CDR3 DNA sequence: TGTGCCAGCAGTGAGAGCGCTTCCTACGAGCAGTACTTC.

V and J are TRBV5-4 and TRBJ2-6; possibly TRBD1 for D (5 bases). The CDR3 is made up of 17 amino acids. From germline, CDR1 is SGHNT and CDR2 YYREEE (reference sequence). The V end was cut by 0 bases, the J end by 0 bases, with 10 bases between. CDR3: CASSLGGLTSGANVLTF. The CDR3 DNA reads TGTGCCAGCAGCTTGGGGGGCCTGACCTCTGGGGCCAACGTCCTGACTTTC.

The chain has TRBV5-1 and TRBJ2-7; 7 bases are shared with TRBD1. With V trimmed by 7 bases and J by 4 bases, 8 bases remained unmatched. Germline CDR1 is SGHRS and CDR2 is YFSETQ. The CDR3 is 13 residues long. Here the CDR3 DNA reads TGCGCCAGCGGCACAGGGGACCTTTACGAGCAGTACTTC. Its protein product is CASGTGDLYEQYF.

The rearrangement joins TRBV5-1 to TRBJ2-7; D possibly corresponds to TRBD1 (6 bases). The germline gives CDR1 SGHRS, CDR2 YFSETQ. V dropped 0 bases and J dropped 7 bases, with 17 bases sitting between them. The CDR3 runs to 15 residues. The CDR3 DNA reads TGCGCCAGCAGCTTGGATGGGACACAGACGGAAGAGCAGTACTTC. Amino acids: CASSLDGTQTEEQYF.